The rows below give T cell receptor beta chains drawn from one sample of a study of identical twins. TCRdb fed the 5' RACE reads into MiXCR, producing one record per CDR3 protein. Found here are approximately 890,000 distinct CDR3 sequences, 10% to 15% of them singletons; the top ten hold around 1.6%. These data were also reused for a study on yellow fever vaccine responses in identical twins.

Material for sequencing was PBMCs. The receptors originated from a woman aged 18-30 years in good health. Each CDR3 is given with its conserved first and last residue. A D gene is named only where the DNA matches it firmly. Size is stated for part of the rows, as once, few or many counts, or as a class when the clone is expanded.

clone_size | d_call | j_call | v_call | cdr3_aa | cdr3_nt
few | . | TRBJ2-1 | TRBV12-3/TRBV12-4 | CASSLGGVDYNEQFF | TGTGCCAGCAGTTTAGGGGGAGTCGACTACAATGAGCAGTTCTTC
many | TRBD2 | TRBJ2-5 | TRBV4-1 | CASSNLRSGLAEETQYF | TGCGCCAGCAGCAACCTAAGATCGGGACTAGCGGAAGAGACCCAGTACTTC
. | . | TRBJ2-1 | TRBV5-1 | CASSLDPRGLYNEQFF | TGCGCCAGCAGCTTGGACCCTCGCGGCCTCTACAATGAGCAGTTCTTC
few | . | TRBJ2-1 | TRBV9 | CASSVRGGSYNEQFF | TGTGCCAGCAGCGTACGTGGGGGCTCCTACAATGAGCAGTTCTTC
. | . | TRBJ2-5 | TRBV29-1 | CSVEKDVRETQYF | TGCAGCGTTGAGAAGGACGTGAGAGAGACCCAGTACTTC
. | . | TRBJ1-2 | TRBV6-5 | CAIRNPYYGYTF | TGTGCCATCCGAAATCCCTACTATGGCTACACCTTC
. | TRBD2 | TRBJ2-7 | TRBV20-1 | CSARARLAYEQYF | TGCAGTGCTAGAGCGCGACTAGCATACGAGCAGTACTTC
few | TRBD1 | TRBJ1-2 | TRBV25-1 | CASSGGTGTGTALYGYTF | TGTGCCAGCAGTGGGGGAACCGGGACAGGGACTGCCCTATATGGCTACACCTTC
. | . | TRBJ1-1 | TRBV2 | CASSEARRQWRTEAFF | TGTGCCAGCAGTGAAGCCCGCCGACAGTGGCGAACTGAAGCTTTCTTT
. | . | TRBJ2-7 | TRBV12-3/TRBV12-4 | CASSLSQYYEQYF | TGTGCCAGCAGTTTATCCCAATATTACGAGCAGTACTTC
. | TRBD2 | TRBJ2-3 | TRBV6-5 | CASSYERGRTDTQYF | TGTGCCAGCAGTTACGAGCGGGGCCGCACAGATACGCAGTATTTT
. | . | TRBJ2-5 | TRBV4-2 | CASSEAYLELGKREETQYF | TGTGCCAGCAGCGAAGCGTATTTAGAGCTGGGTAAAAGGGAAGAGACCCAGTACTTC
. | TRBD2 | TRBJ2-3 | TRBV20-1 | CSARWASGLGTDTQYF | TGCAGTGCTCGTTGGGCTAGCGGGCTGGGCACAGATACGCAGTATTTT
few | . | TRBJ2-1 | TRBV6-1 | CASSLEGGIYNEQFF | TGTGCCAGCAGCCTTGAAGGCGGGATTTACAATGAGCAGTTCTTC
many | . | TRBJ1-2 | TRBV6-5 | CASSYSGTRGYTF | TGTGCCAGCAGTTACTCTGGGACTCGTGGCTACACCTTC
. | TRBD2 | TRBJ2-5 | TRBV10-3 | CAIGGAELAGAETQYF | TGTGCCATCGGTGGGGCGGAACTAGCGGGTGCAGAGACCCAGTACTTC
. | TRBD1 | TRBJ2-3 | TRBV5-5 | CASSSGQVSTDTQYF | TGTGCCAGCAGCTCCGGACAGGTTTCCACAGATACGCAGTATTTT
. | TRBD2 | TRBJ2-1 | TRBV14 | CASSPLRGTTSGLTYNEQFF | TGTGCCAGCAGCCCCCTGAGGGGAACGACTAGCGGGCTTACCTACAATGAGCAGTTCTTC
few | . | TRBJ2-1 | TRBV29-1 | CSATWGYEQFF | TGCAGCGCCACGTGGGGCTATGAGCAGTTCTTC
. | TRBD1 | TRBJ2-1 | TRBV7-4 | CASSLRQDRAELVGTLSSYNEQFF | TGTGCCAGCAGCTTACGACAGGACAGGGCAGAGCTCGTGGGGACCCTGAGCTCCTACAATGAGCAGTTCTTC
. | . | TRBJ1-1 | TRBV5-8 | CASSPRQASMNTEAFF | TGTGCCAGCAGCCCCCGACAGGCCTCCATGAACACTGAAGCTTTCTTT
. | TRBD2 | TRBJ2-3 | TRBV9 | CASSVGPTKREADTQYF | TGTGCCAGCAGCGTAGGCCCCACAAAGCGGGAGGCAGATACGCAGTATTTT
many | TRBD1 | TRBJ1-4 | TRBV5-1 | CASSELTGGQEKLFF | TGCGCCAGCAGCGAACTCACAGGGGGTCAGGAAAAACTGTTTTTT
few | . | TRBJ1-6 | TRBV10-3 | CAISEPSGGVYNSPLHF | TGTGCCATCAGTGAGCCTTCGGGGGGGGTCTATAATTCACCCCTCCACTTT
few | . | TRBJ2-3 | TRBV6-1 | CASSMGRADTQYF | TGTGCCAGCAGTATGGGGCGCGCAGATACGCAGTATTTT
few | TRBD1 | TRBJ1-6 | TRBV20-1 | CSAANPQGADSPLHF | TGCAGTGCTGCTAATCCACAGGGGGCCGATTCACCCCTCCACTTT
. | . | TRBJ2-2 | TRBV12-3/TRBV12-4 | CASRPARVSTGELFF | TGTGCCAGCAGGCCCGCTCGAGTTTCCACCGGGGAGCTGTTTTTT
. | TRBD1 | TRBJ1-4 | TRBV6-1 | CASRFVGTAYSSEKLFF | TGTGCCAGCAGGTTTGTGGGGACAGCCTATTCGAGTGAAAAACTGTTTTTT
. | TRBD2 | TRBJ2-5 | TRBV2 | CASQGGEETQYF | TGTGCCAGCCAGGGAGGGGAAGAGACCCAGTACTTC
. | . | TRBJ1-1 | TRBV20-1 | CSARDKAGLNTEAFF | TGCAGTGCTAGAGATAAAGCCGGTTTGAACACTGAAGCTTTCTTT
. | . | TRBJ1-1 | TRBV3-1 | CASRDRGATEAFF | TGTGCCAGCAGGGATCGGGGGGCCACTGAAGCTTTCTTT
. | . | TRBJ2-7 | TRBV10-1 | CASSESDSRGSEQYF | TGCGCCAGCAGTGAGTCGGACTCCCGGGGGTCCGAGCAGTACTTC
few | TRBD1 | TRBJ1-1 | TRBV5-6 | CASRLRLTGLSEAFF | TGTGCCAGCAGGTTGAGGTTGACAGGGCTTTCTGAAGCTTTCTTT
. | . | TRBJ1-2 | TRBV15 | CATSRQTDYGYTF | TGTGCCACCAGCAGACAGACAGACTATGGCTACACCTTC
. | . | TRBJ2-1 | TRBV12-3/TRBV12-4 | CASVGDPNNEQFF | TGTGCCAGCGTCGGTGACCCTAACAATGAGCAGTTCTTC
. | . | TRBJ2-3 | TRBV4-1 | CASSQDGAVYTDTQYF | TGCGCCAGCAGCCAAGATGGGGCGGTCTACACAGATACGCAGTATTTT
few | . | TRBJ2-1 | TRBV5-1 | CASAQDSYNEQFF | TGCGCCTCGGCGCAGGACTCCTACAATGAGCAGTTCTTC
many | . | TRBJ1-1 | TRBV15 | CATSRGEGTTEAFF | TGTGCCACCAGCAGAGGGGAAGGGACCACTGAAGCTTTCTTT
few | . | TRBJ1-2 | TRBV29-1 | CSVEARPRLYGYTF | TGCAGCGTTGAAGCCAGGCCTCGCCTTTATGGCTACACCTTC
. | . | TRBJ2-5 | TRBV20-1 | CSASNGRLETQYF | TGCAGTGCTAGTAACGGCCGTCTGGAGACCCAGTACTTC
. | TRBD2 | TRBJ2-1 | TRBV5-1 | CASSLRTPPGGNEQFF | TGCGCCAGCAGCTTGAGGACGCCCCCGGGAGGTAATGAGCAGTTCTTC
. | TRBD2 | TRBJ2-7 | TRBV12-3/TRBV12-4 | CASSFRLAGEQYF | TGTGCCAGCAGTTTCCGACTAGCGGGAGAGCAGTACTTC
. | TRBD2 | TRBJ2-1 | TRBV12-3/TRBV12-4 | CASSHGRLAGVNEQFF | TGTGCCAGCAGTCATGGCCGACTAGCGGGAGTGAATGAGCAGTTCTTC
. | TRBD2 | TRBJ2-7 | TRBV29-1 | CSVERWEGGEQYF | TGCAGCGTTGAAAGGTGGGAGGGAGGCGAGCAGTACTTC
. | . | TRBJ2-5 | TRBV20-1 | CSAVRSWAGKETQYF | TGCAGTGCCGTCCGGAGTTGGGCAGGGAAAGAGACCCAGTACTTC
. | . | TRBJ2-1 | TRBV5-5 | CASSSGHPFSYNEQFF | TGTGCCAGCAGCTCGGGGCACCCCTTCTCCTACAATGAGCAGTTCTTC
few | . | TRBJ2-5 | TRBV9 | CASSVGPGWTQYF | TGTGCCAGCAGCGTCGGGCCCGGATGGACCCAGTACTTC
few | . | TRBJ2-5 | TRBV2 | CASRRTERGTQYF | TGTGCCAGCAGGCGGACGGAGAGGGGGACCCAGTACTTC
many | . | TRBJ1-5 | TRBV6-1 | CASSDNTGWNQPQHF | TGTGCCAGCAGTGATAACACAGGTTGGAATCAGCCCCAGCATTTT
. | . | TRBJ1-2 | TRBV12-3/TRBV12-4 | CASSPNGPLGYTF | TGTGCCAGCAGTCCTAACGGACCCCTTGGCTACACCTTC
. | TRBD2 | TRBJ2-5 | TRBV4-2 | CASSQDNSGGKETQYF | TGTGCCAGCAGCCAAGATAATTCCGGGGGGAAGGAGACCCAGTACTTC
. | . | TRBJ1-6 | TRBV10-2 | CASSDDSLLYNSPLHF | TGCGCCAGCAGTGACGACAGCCTCCTTTATAATTCACCCCTCCACTTT
many | TRBD2 | TRBJ2-5 | TRBV11-2 | CASSSSPGGETQYF | TGTGCCAGCAGCTCCTCACCGGGGGGGGAGACCCAGTACTTC